Below are 18 T cell receptor beta chains sequenced from a single sample in a study of T cells in tuberculosis. Data came from immunoSEQ multiplex PCR; TCRdb stores just in-frame clones and leaves some out. The table includes around 35,000 clones, 90% to 95% detected once. The specimen was PBMCs. These receptors all stem from a donor between 10 and 35 years old with latent tuberculosis or without tuberculosis infection. Some clones in this sample may be carry-over from other donors' samples.

J is TRBJ2-1 and V is TRBV4-3; TRBD2 matches at 10 bases. J lost 2 bases, V lost 0 bases, and 10 bases had no gene match. The CDR3 loop spans 19 amino acids. CDR1 and CDR2 from the germline V gene are LGHNA and YSLEER. The CDR3 coding sequence is TGCGCCAGCAGCCAAGAGGGAATAGCGGGGGGCTTCCCCTACAATGAGCAGTTCTTC. This codes for CASSQEGIAGGFPYNEQFF.

This chain links TRBV10-3 with TRBJ1-2; D gene unclear. Trimming left V 3 bases short and J 3 bases short, with 5 bases between. Per the germline V gene, CDR1 is ENHRY and CDR2 is SYGVKD. The length of the CDR3 is 12 residues. The CDR3 nucleotides are TGTGCCATCAGTGACCCCGACTATGGCTACACCTTC. Protein sequence: CAISDPDYGYTF.

The CDR3, as DNA: TGCAGTGCTTATCCAGGGGGAAAACTGTTTTTT. The encoded protein is CSAYPGGKLFF. J is TRBJ1-4 and V is TRBV20-1; TRBD1 matches 7 bases. V lost 5 bases and J lost 10; bases outside the gene matches: 4. This CDR3 is 11 amino acids long. Per germline, CDR1 DFQATT and CDR2 SNEGSKA (reference sequence).

A remark on this clone: One end of the junction varies from germline; a read error may be responsible. The rearrangement joins TRBV5-4 to TRBJ1-6; TRBD1 agrees at 7 bases. The CDR3 loop spans 14 amino acids. Germline V gene sequence: CDR1 SGHNT, CDR2 YYREEE (reference sequence). The CDR3 here is CASSYDRAGSPLHF. DNA for the CDR3: TGTGCCAGTAGCTATGACAGGGCCGGTTCACCCCTCCACTTT. The full variable domain, with the rest looked up from reference TRBV5-4 and TRBJ1-6, is ETGVTQSPTHLIKTRGQQVTLRCSSQSGHNTVSWYQQALGQGPQFIFQYYREEENGRGNFPPRFSGLQFPNYSSELNVNALELDDSALYLCASSYDRAGSPLHFGNGTRLTVT.

This clone was counted a few times. The chain employs TRBV7-9 and TRBJ2-7; 7 nucleotides match TRBD1. Losses at the gene ends were 5 bases for V and 2 bases for J; bases not matched to a gene: 6. The CDR3 covers 14 residues. Germline assignment: CDR1 SEHNR and CDR2 FQNEAQ (reference sequence). The CDR3 spells CASSLAGTAYEQYF. CDR3 coding DNA: TGTGCCAGCAGCCTCGCCGGGACAGCCTACGAGCAGTACTTC.

This sequence joins TRBV6-5 and TRBJ2-7; TRBD1 might be the D (5 bases). This CDR3 spans 15 amino acids. Germline-derived CDR1 and CDR2 are MNHEY and SVGAGI. Trimming stripped 5 bases from V and 0 bases from J, with 14 bases between. The CDR3 loop reads CASSRAGISSYEQYF. The CDR3 bases are TGTGCCAGCAGTAGGGCAGGGATAAGCTCCTACGAGCAGTACTTC.

The chain has TRBV6-6 and TRBJ2-1; TRBD1 agrees at 7 bases. CDR3 size: 15 residues. J was trimmed by 2 bases and V by 6 bases; bases with no gene match: 7. The V gene's germline CDR1 is MNHNY and CDR2 SVGAGI (reference sequence). The CDR3 region is CASSSRQGAYNEQFF. In DNA form, the CDR3 reads TGTGCCAGCAGCTCCCGACAGGGCGCCTACAATGAGCAGTTCTTC.

The chain is built from TRBV7-8 and TRBJ1-2; TRBD1 matches at 8 bases. Per the germline V gene, CDR1 is SGHVS and CDR2 is FQNEAQ. The J segment lost 4 bases and the V segment lost 6 bases, leaving 4 bases of the junction unmatched. The length of the CDR3 is 13 residues. The CDR3 bases are TGTGCCAGCAGTCCAGGACAGGGCTATGGCTACACCTTC. Encoded protein: CASSPGQGYGYTF. The full variable domain, with the rest looked up from reference TRBV7-8 and TRBJ1-2, is GAGVSQSPRYKVAKRGQDVALRCDPISGHVSLFWYQQALGQGPEFLTYFQNEAQLDKSGLPSDRFFAERPEGSVSTLKIQRTQQEDSAVYLCASSPGQGYGYTFGSGTRLTVV.

This chain links TRBV7-9 with TRBJ2-1; D not certain. The V gene lost 1 base and the J gene lost 8 bases, with 9 bases spanning the gap. The length of the CDR3 is 13 residues. In germline, CDR1 is SEHNR, CDR2 FQNEAQ (reference sequence). The CDR3 DNA sequence: TGTGCCAGCAGCTTAGTGCCGAGCCATGAGCAGTTCTTC. This translates into CASSLVPSHEQFF.

This clone occurred once. The chain links TRBV7-2 to TRBJ2-7, with 7 bases identical to TRBD1. Trimming cost V 5 bases and J 0 bases; bases outside gene matches: 7. Germline assignment: CDR1 SGHTA and CDR2 FQGNSA. The CDR3 is 15 residues long. Written as DNA, the CDR3 is TGTGCCAGCAGCGCAAAGGGACAGAGCTCCTACGAGCAGTACGTC. Residues: CASSAKGQSSYEQYV.

The rearrangement joins TRBV18 to TRBJ2-7; 12 bases line up with TRBD2. Trimming took 4 bases from V and 5 from J; bases not matched to a gene: 6. Germline loops: CDR1 KGHSH, CDR2 LQKENI. CDR3 length equals 15 residues. The CDR3 reads CASSLSSGGVDEQYF. The CDR3 bases are TGTGCCAGCTCACTCTCTAGCGGGGGGGTAGACGAGCAGTACTTC.

This clone was counted once. The chain joins TRBV6-5 to TRBJ1-6; D is possibly TRBD1 (5 bases). The CDR3 has 16 amino acids. Trimming took off 2 bases at V and 7 bases at J, with 15 bases between the two ends. Per germline, CDR1 MNHEY and CDR2 SVGAGI. This CDR3 reads CASSYPRQGGNSPLHF. CDR3 bases: TGTGCCAGCAGTTACCCCAGGCAGGGAGGGAATTCACCCCTCCACTTT.

This clone was detected only once. The rearrangement links TRBV7-6 to TRBJ2-1; TRBD1 matches at 7 bases. V trimming: 0 bases; J trimming: 10 bases; junction bases outside the gene matches: 0. Germline V lookup: CDR1 SGHVS, CDR2 FNYEAQ. The CDR3 spans 12 residues. CDR3 sequence (DNA): TGTGCCAGCAGCTTAGCGGACAGGGAGCAGTTCTTC. Amino acid sequence: CASSLADREQFF.

The V and J genes are TRBV19 and TRBJ1-5, with D possibly TRBD1 on 6 matching bases. The CDR3 loop spans 16 amino acids. Germline lookup yields CDR1 LNHDA and CDR2 SQIVND (reference sequence). Trimming left V 0 bases short and J 0 bases short, with 9 bases between. The CDR3 protein is CASSIDHRVSNQPQHF. The CDR3 DNA follows: TGTGCCAGTAGTATAGATCACAGGGTTAGCAATCAGCCCCAGCATTTT.

The V and J genes are TRBV11-2 and TRBJ1-2; TRBD1 might be the D (6 bases). Germline values: CDR1 SGHAT, CDR2 FQNNGV. This CDR3 comprises 14 residues. Trimming took off 10 bases at V and 3 bases at J, with 18 bases between the two ends. The CDR3, as DNA: TGTGCCACCCAAGATAGGGGGAAGTACTATGGCTACACCTTC. Residues: CATQDRGKYYGYTF. Filled out from reference TRBV11-2 and TRBJ1-2, the complete variable domain reads EAGVAQSPRYKIIEKRQSVAFWCNPISGHATLYWYQQILGQGPKLLIQFQNNGVVDDSQLPKDRFSAERLKGVDSTLKIQPAKLEDSAVYLCATQDRGKYYGYTFGSGTRLTVV.

This chain links TRBV28 with TRBJ1-3, with D tentatively TRBD1 (6 bases). The V end was cut by 5 bases, the J end by 3 bases, with 17 bases between. CDR1 and CDR2 (germline): MDHEN, SYDVKM. The CDR3 spans 16 residues. CDR3 amino acids: CASSPQQGVGGNTIYF. CDR3 bases: TGTGCCAGCAGTCCCCAACAGGGTGTAGGTGGAAACACCATATATTTT.

V is TRBV19 and J is TRBJ2-7; TRBD2 aligns across 11 bases. This CDR3 has 13 residues. The germline V gene encodes CDR1 LNHDA and CDR2 SQIVND (reference sequence). CDR3 sequence: CASRLAGTYEQYF. As DNA, the CDR3 is TGTGCTTCCCGACTAGCGGGGACCTACGAGCAGTACTTC.

The chain couples TRBV2 to TRBJ2-7; 7 bases line up with TRBD2. V lost 11 bases and J lost 2; bases outside the gene matches: 6. This CDR3 contains 12 residues. The germline V gene encodes CDR1 SNHLY and CDR2 FYNNEI. For the CDR3, the DNA is TGTGCCGCCCGCGGGGGAACCTACGAGCAGTACTTC. Encoded protein: CAARGGTYEQYF.